Listed below are T cell receptor beta chains from one sample, sequenced in a study of shared clonotypes between healthy human individuals. Libraries were prepared by immunoSEQ multiplex PCR; TCRdb keeps only in-frame clonotypes and omits some of them. The data hold 2 million to 2.5 million clones, with 80% to 95% observed a single time. The specimen sequenced was naive CD4+ T cells from PBMCs. These TCRs come from a man aged 18 to 30 in good health. Some clones in this sample may be carry-over from other donors' samples. The CDR3 runs from the conserved cysteine through the conserved F or W. Fields, in order: J gene, D gene, CDR3 length, clone size, V gene, CDR3 DNA, CDR3 protein. The D gene is left open where the match is weak. The size of a clone is reported for some rows only, either as once, few or many, or as a class for expanded clones.

>TRBJ2-1|TRBD2|15|-|TRBV5-1
TGCGCCAGCACGCAAGCGGGAGGGCTCACTGATGAGCAGTTCTTC
CASTQAGGLTDEQFF
>TRBJ1-1|-|17|once|TRBV5-1
TGCGCCAGCAGCTTGGGATGGACAGAGTACATGAACACTGAAGCTTTCTTT
CASSLGWTEYMNTEAFF
>TRBJ2-5|TRBD1|19|-|TRBV9
TGTGCCAGCAGCAGATCCCAGACCAATAACAGGGGTTTACTAGAGACCCAGTACTTC
CASSRSQTNNRGLLETQYF
>TRBJ1-2|-|13|-|TRBV2
TGTGCCAGCACTCGCGGGTATGGCTATGGCTACACCTTC
CASTRGYGYGYTF
>TRBJ2-7|-|14|-|TRBV28
TGTGCCAGCATGAATGGGGGCGTAGGTAGGAAGCAGTACTTC
CASMNGGVGRKQYF
>TRBJ2-7|-|15|-|TRBV28
TGTGCCAGCAGTTTCAGGGGCCTCAGCTCCTACGAGCAGTACTTC
CASSFRGLSSYEQYF
>TRBJ1-3|-|15|-|TRBV18
TGTGCCAGCTCACCGCGGACAGACTCTGGAAACACCATATATTTT
CASSPRTDSGNTIYF
>TRBJ2-1|-|14|-|TRBV5-1
TGCGCCAGCAGCTCCCCAACAACCAACAATGAGCAGTTCTTC
CASSSPTTNNEQFF
>TRBJ2-7|TRBD1|14|-|TRBV9
TGTGCCAGCAGCAAAGGACAGGGATCCTACGAGCAGTACTTC
CASSKGQGSYEQYF
>TRBJ1-3|-|14|-|TRBV9
TGTGCCAGCAGCGGAGCAGGGGCGGGAAACACCATATATTTT
CASSGAGAGNTIYF
>TRBJ2-1|-|16|-|TRBV28
TGTGCCAGCAGCCCCGCCTTTCGGCTTTTGAGCGATGAGCAGTTCTTC
CASSPAFRLLSDEQFF
>TRBJ2-7|TRBD2|16|-|TRBV5-4
TGTGCCAGCAGCCCCCCGGGTAGCGGGAGAGGGTACGAGCAGTACTTC
CASSPPGSGRGYEQYF
>TRBJ1-2|-|14|-|TRBV7-2
TGTGCCAGCAGCGCCCGGGACACGAACTATGGCTACACCTTC
CASSARDTNYGYTF
>TRBJ2-2|TRBD1|17|-|TRBV5-5
TGTGCCAGCAGCTTGAATGGGGGACAGGGTTGGACCGGGGAGCTGTTTTTT
CASSLNGGQGWTGELFF
>TRBJ1-1|-|15|-|TRBV18
TGTGCCAGCTCCCGGGGGTCCCATGAAAACACTGAAGCTTTCTTT
CASSRGSHENTEAFF
>TRBJ2-5|-|14|-|TRBV4-1
TGCGCCAGCAGCCAAGATCCAGGTCGGGAGACCCAGTACTTC
CASSQDPGRETQYF
>TRBJ2-2|-|14|-|TRBV14
TGTGCCAGCAGCAAAGCGGGTTACACCGGGGAGCTGTTTTTT
CASSKAGYTGELFF